This T cell receptor (beta chain) was captured by sequencing in a study of shared clonotypes between healthy human individuals. Study-wide findings and caveats: A few donors had about 5% of their naive CD4 clonotypes in common. Apart from blood, nothing was sampled; tissue repertoires likely differ. Depth was large, yet rarefaction showed that sorted-subset sequencing was incomplete.

The naive CD8 subset, CD45RO-negative cells positively selected for CCR7, excluded terminally differentiated effector memory CD45RA+ cells. Splitting of each subset's genomic DNA was done evenly across several immunoSEQ plates. Libraries were prepared by immunoSEQ multiplex PCR; TCRdb keeps only in-frame clonotypes and omits some of them. The repertoire includes some 1,900,000 clones, about 95% of them detected once, and more than 0.95% sits in the top ten. With regard to this clone: The antigen remains unidentified.

Germline V CDR1 and CDR2: SGHNT, YYREEE (reference sequence). After removal of 3 bases from V and 3 bases from J, the junction contained 5 bases not matched to a gene. This CDR3 comprises 15 residues. Sequenced material: naive CD8+ T cells sorted from blood. The J gene is TRBJ2-2, the V gene TRBV5-4; 7 bases fit TRBD2. The clonotype originates from a man younger than 35 in good health. The CDR3 spells CASSYASGYTGELFF. The CDR3, as DNA: TGTGCCAGCAGCTACGCTAGCGGCTACACCGGGGAGCTGTTTTTT.